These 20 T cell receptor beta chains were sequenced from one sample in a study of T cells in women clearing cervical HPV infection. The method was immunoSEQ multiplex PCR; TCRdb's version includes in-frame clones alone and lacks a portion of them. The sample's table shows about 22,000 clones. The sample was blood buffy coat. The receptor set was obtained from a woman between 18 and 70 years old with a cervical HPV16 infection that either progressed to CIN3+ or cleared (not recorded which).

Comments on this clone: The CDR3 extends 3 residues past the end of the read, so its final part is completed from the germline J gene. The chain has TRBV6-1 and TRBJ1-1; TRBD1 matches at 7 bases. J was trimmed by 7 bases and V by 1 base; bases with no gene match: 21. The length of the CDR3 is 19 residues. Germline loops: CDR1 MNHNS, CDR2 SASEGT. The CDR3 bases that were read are TGTGCCAGCAGTGAAGTGGATCCTTGGCGGGACAGCTTGCTTAATGAA. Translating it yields CASSEVDPWRDSLLNE. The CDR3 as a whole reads CASSEVDPWRDSLLNEAFF.

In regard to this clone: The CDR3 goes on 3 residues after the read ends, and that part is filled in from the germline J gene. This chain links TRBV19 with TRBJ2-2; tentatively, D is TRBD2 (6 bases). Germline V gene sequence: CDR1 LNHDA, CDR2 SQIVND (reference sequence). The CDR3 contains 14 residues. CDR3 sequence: CASSIQDYNSPLFF. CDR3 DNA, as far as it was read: TGTGCCAGTAGTATACAGGACTATAATTCACCG.

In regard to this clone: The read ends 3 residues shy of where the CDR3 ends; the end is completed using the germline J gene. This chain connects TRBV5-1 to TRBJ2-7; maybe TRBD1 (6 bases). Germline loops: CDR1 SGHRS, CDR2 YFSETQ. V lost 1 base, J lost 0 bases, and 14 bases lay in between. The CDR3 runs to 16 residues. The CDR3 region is CASSLLGARSSYEQYF. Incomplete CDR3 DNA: TGCGCCAGCAGCTTGTTGGGGGCGAGGAGCTCCTACGAG.

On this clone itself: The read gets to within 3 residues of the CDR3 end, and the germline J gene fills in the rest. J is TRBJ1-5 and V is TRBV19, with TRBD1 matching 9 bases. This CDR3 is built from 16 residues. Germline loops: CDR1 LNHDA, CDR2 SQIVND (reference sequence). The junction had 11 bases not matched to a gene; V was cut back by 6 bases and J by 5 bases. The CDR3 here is CASRRGGQGVHQPQHF. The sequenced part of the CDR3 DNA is TGTGCCAGTAGAAGGGGGGGACAGGGAGTCCATCAGCCC.

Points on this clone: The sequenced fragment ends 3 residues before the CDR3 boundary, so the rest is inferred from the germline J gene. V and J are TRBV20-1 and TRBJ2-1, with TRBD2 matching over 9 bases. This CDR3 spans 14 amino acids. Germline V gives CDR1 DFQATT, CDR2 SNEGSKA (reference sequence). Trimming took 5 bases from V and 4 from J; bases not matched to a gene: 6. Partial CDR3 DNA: TGCAGTGCTTCCCGGCTAGCGGGGTACAATGAG. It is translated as CSASRLAGYNE. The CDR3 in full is CSASRLAGYNEQFF.

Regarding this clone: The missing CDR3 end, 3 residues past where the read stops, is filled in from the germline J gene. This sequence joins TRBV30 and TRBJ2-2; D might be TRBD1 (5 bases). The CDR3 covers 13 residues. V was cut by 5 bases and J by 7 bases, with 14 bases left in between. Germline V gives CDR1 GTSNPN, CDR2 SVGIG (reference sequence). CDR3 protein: CAWGGRADGELFF. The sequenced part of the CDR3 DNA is TGTGCCTGGGGCGGCAGGGCGGACGGGGAG.

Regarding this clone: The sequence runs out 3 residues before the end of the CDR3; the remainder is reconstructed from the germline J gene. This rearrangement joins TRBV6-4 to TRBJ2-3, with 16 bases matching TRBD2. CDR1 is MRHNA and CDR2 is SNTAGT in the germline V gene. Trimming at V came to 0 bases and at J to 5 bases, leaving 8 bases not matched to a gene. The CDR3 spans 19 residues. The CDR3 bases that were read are TGTGCCAGCAGTGACTCAATATTGGGACTAGCGGGAGGGCTAGATACG. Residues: CASSDSILGLAGGLDT. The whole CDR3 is CASSDSILGLAGGLDTQYF.

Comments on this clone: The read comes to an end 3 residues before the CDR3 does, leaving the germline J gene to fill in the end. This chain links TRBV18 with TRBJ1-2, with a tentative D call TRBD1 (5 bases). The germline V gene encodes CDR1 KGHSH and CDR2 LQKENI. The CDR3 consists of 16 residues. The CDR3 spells CASSPPAGTSGDTYTF. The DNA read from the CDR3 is TGTGCCAGCTCACCACCGGCAGGGACTAGCGGAGATACC.

The part of the CDR3 DNA that was read is TGTGCCAGCAGTGAAGCAAGACAGATTAATTATAATTCACCA. It yields the protein CASSEARQINYNSP. The whole CDR3 sequence is CASSEARQINYNSPLFF. This chain joins TRBV6-1 and TRBJ1-4; D perhaps matches TRBD1 (5 bases). Sequencing ends 3 residues short of the CDR3 end; the germline J gene provides the rest. Per the germline V gene, CDR1 is MNHNS and CDR2 is SASEGT. This CDR3 comprises 17 residues.

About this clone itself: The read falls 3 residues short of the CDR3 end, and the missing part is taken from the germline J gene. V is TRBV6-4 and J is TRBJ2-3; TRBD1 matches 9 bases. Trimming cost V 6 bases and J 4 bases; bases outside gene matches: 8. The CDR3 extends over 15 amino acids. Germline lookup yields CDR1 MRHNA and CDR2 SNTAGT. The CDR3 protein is CASRETGGKADTQYF. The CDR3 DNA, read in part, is TGTGCCAGCAGGGAGACAGGGGGGAAGGCAGATACG.

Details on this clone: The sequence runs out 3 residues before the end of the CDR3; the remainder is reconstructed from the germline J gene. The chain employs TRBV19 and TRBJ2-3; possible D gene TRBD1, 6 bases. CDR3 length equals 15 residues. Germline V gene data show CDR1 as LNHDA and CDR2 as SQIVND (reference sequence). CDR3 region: CASRTRGVGNQPQYF. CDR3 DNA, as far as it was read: TGTGCCAGTAGGACCAGGGGAGTTGGCAATCAGCCG. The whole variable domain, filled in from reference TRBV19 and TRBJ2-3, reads DGGITQSPKYLFRKEGQNVTLSCEQNLNHDAMYWYRQDPGQGLRLIYYSQIVNDFQKGDIAEGYSVSREKKESFPLTVTSAQKNPTAFYLCASRTRGVGNQPQYFGPGTRLTVL.

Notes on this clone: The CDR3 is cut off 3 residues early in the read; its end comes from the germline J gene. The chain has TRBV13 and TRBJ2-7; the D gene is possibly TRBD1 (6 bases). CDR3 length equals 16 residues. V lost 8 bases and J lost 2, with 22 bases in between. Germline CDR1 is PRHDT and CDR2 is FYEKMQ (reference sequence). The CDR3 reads CASAHRRGSLPYEQYF. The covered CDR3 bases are TGTGCCAGCGCCCATCGTAGGGGGTCCCTCCCCTACGAG.

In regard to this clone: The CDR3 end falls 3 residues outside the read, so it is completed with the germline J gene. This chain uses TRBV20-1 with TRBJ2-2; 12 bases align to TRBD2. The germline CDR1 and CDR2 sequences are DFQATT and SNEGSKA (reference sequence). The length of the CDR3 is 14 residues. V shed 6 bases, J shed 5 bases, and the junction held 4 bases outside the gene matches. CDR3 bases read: TGCAGTGCGGTTACTAGCGGGAGGACCGGGGAG. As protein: CSAVTSGRTGE. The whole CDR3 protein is CSAVTSGRTGELFF.

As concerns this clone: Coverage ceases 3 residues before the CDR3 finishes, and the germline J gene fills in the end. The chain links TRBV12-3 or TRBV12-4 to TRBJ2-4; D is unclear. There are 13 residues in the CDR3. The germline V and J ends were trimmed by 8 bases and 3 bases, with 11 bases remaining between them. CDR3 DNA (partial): TGTGCCAGCGAAGGGTTCGGCAAAAACATT. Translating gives CASEGFGKNI. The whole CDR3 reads CASEGFGKNIQYF.

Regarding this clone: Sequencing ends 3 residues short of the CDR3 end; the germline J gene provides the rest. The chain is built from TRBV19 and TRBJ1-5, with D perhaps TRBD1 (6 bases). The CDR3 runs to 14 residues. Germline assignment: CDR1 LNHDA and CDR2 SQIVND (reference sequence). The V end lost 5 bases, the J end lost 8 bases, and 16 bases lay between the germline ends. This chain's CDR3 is CASSPRTEPKPQHF. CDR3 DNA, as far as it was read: TGTGCCAGTAGTCCCCGGACAGAACCCAAGCCC.

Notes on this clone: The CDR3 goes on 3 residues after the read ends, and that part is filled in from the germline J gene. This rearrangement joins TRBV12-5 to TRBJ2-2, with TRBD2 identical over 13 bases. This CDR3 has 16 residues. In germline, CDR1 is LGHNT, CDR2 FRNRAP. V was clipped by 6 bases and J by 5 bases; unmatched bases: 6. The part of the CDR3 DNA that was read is TGTGCTAGTGGATCAGGGACTAGCGGGGCAACCGGGGAG. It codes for CASGSGTSGATGE. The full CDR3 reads CASGSGTSGATGELFF.

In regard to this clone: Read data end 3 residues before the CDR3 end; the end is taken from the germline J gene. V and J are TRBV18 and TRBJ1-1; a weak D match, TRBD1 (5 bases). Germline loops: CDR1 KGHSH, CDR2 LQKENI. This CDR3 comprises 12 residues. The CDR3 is CASSPVSGKAFF. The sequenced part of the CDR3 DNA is TGTGCCAGCTCACCGGTATCAGGGAAA.

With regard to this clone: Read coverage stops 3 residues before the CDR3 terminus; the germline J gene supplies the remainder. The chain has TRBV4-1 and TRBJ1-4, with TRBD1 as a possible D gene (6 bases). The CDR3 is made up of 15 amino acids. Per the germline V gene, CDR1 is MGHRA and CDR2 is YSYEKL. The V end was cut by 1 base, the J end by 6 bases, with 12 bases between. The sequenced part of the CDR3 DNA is TGCGCCAGCAGCCAAGTTACAGGGACGTATGAAAAA. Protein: CASSQVTGTYEK. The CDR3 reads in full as CASSQVTGTYEKLFF.

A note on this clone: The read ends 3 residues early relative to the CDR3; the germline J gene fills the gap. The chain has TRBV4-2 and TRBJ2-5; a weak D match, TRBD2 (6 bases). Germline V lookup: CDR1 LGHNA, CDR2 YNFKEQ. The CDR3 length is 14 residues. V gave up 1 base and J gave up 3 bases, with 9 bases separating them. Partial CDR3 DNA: TGTGCCAGCAGCCAAGGGGGGGAAAAAGAGACC. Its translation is CASSQGGEKET. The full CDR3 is CASSQGGEKETQYF.

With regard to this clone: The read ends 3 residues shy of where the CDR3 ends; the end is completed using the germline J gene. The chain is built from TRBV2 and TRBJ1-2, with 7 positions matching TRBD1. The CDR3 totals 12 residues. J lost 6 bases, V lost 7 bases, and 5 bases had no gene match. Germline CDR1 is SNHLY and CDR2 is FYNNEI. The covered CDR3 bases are TGTGCCAGCAAGGAAACAGGGGATGGC. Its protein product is CASKETGDG. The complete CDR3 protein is CASKETGDGYTF. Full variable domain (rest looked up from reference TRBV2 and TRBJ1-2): EPEVTQTPSHQVTQMGQEVILRCVPISNHLYFYWYRQILGQKVEFLVSFYNNEISEKSEIFDDQFSVERPDGSNFTLKIRSTKLEDSAMYFCASKETGDGYTFGSGTRLTVV.